These 27 T cell receptor beta chains came from one sample sequenced in a study of human T cells and chemical hapten exposure. TCRdb called the RACE reads again in MiXCR, with one record for every CDR3 protein. The repertoire holds roughly 88,000 distinct CDR3 sequences, 9.6% seen once, with around 3.9% in the top ten. The time point here: pre-sensitization, week 0. As to treatment: therapeutic diphenylcyclopropenone sensitization with weekly scalp DPC. The source material was whole blood, sampled in connection with sensitization to the hapten diphenylcyclopropenone (DPC). All receptors derive from a woman between 35 and 50 years old with alopecia areata. Some clones in this sample may be carry-over from other donors' samples.

This clonotype has more than one count but fewer than ten. The chain couples TRBV11-2 to TRBJ2-3, with TRBD1 matching 8 bases. V shed 0 bases and J 4 bases; nucleotides not matched to a gene: 3. CDR3 size: 15 residues. Germline-derived CDR1 and CDR2 are SGHAT and FQNNGV. In DNA, the CDR3 is TGTGCCAGCAGCTTAGACAGGGGGCTATCAGATACGCAGTATTTT. Translation: CASSLDRGLSDTQYF.

A few counts support this clonotype. This chain connects TRBV6-5 to TRBJ1-2; no clear D gene. The CDR3 sequence is 12 residues long. V was pared by 2 bases and J by 5 bases, with 6 bases between. Germline V gene data show CDR1 as MNHEY and CDR2 as SVGAGI. This CDR3 is CASSYTGYGYTF. Written as DNA, the CDR3 is TGTGCCAGCAGTTACACCGGGTATGGCTACACCTTC.

This clonotype was detected only a few times. The chain uses TRBV30 and TRBJ2-2; 8 bases agree with TRBD2. Germline V gene sequence: CDR1 GTSNPN, CDR2 SVGIG (reference sequence). The CDR3 length is 14 residues. V lost 2 bases and J lost 6; bases outside the gene matches: 5. CDR3 amino acids: CAWSRAGVPGELFF. CDR3 DNA sequence: TGTGCCTGGAGTAGAGCGGGGGTGCCCGGGGAGCTGTTTTTT.

This clonotype was seen a handful of times. CDR3 sequence: CASRPPQEKLFF. The DNA of the CDR3 is TGTGCCAGCCGCCCCCCGCAAGAAAAACTGTTTTTT. The chain uses TRBV28 and TRBJ1-4; D not resolved. Trimming stripped 8 bases from V and 8 bases from J, with 12 bases between. This CDR3 contains 12 residues. Germline CDR1 and CDR2: MDHEN and SYDVKM.

The chain recombines TRBV4-1 with TRBJ2-7; D is uncertain. V lost 1 base, J lost 0 bases, and 7 bases lay in between. CDR1 is MGHRA and CDR2 is YSYEKL in the germline V gene. This CDR3 has 14 residues. Here the CDR3 reads CASSQATSSYEQYF. CDR3 sequence (DNA): TGCGCCAGCAGCCAAGCGACGAGCTCCTACGAGCAGTACTTC.

J is TRBJ2-1 and V is TRBV11-2, with a tentative D call TRBD2 (5 bases). Trimming removed 5 bases from V and 7 bases from J, with 12 bases in between. CDR1 SGHAT and CDR2 FQNNGV come from the germline V gene. CDR3 length: 13 amino acids. The CDR3: CASSETRTNEQFF. Here the CDR3 DNA reads TGTGCCAGCAGCGAAACTAGGACTAATGAGCAGTTCTTC.

The chain has TRBV5-1 and TRBJ2-5; perhaps D is TRBD1 or TRBD2 (5 bases each). Germline CDR1 is SGHRS and CDR2 is YFSETQ. The ends were cut back, 2 bases at V and 3 bases at J, with 8 bases in the middle. The CDR3 has 13 residues. As DNA, the CDR3 is TGCGCCAGCAGCTTTATGGGGGAAGAGACCCAGTACTTC. Protein: CASSFMGEETQYF.

This clonotype has at least ten counts. CDR3 nucleotides: TGCGCCAGCAGCCAAGATCATGGGTTCGATGAGCAGTTCTTC. This encodes CASSQDHGFDEQFF. The chain couples TRBV4-3 to TRBJ2-1; no definite D call. Germline V lookup: CDR1 LGHNA, CDR2 YSLEER. CDR3 length: 14 amino acids. Deletions cut 0 bases from V and 8 bases from J, with 11 bases between.

This clonotype was recorded many times. CDR3 loop: CASSQDQLAGEETQYF. For the CDR3, the DNA is TGTGCCAGCAGCCAAGATCAACTAGCGGGGGAAGAGACCCAGTACTTC. V usage is TRBV4-2 and J usage is TRBJ2-5; 11 bases are shared with TRBD2. CDR3 size: 16 residues. Germline values: CDR1 LGHNA, CDR2 YNFKEQ. Trimming cost V 0 bases and J 3 bases; bases outside gene matches: 3.

This clonotype was seen ten or more times. The V gene is TRBV20-1, the J gene TRBJ2-3, with 9 bases fitting TRBD2. V gave up 7 bases and J gave up 1 base; unmatched junction bases: 3. The CDR3 length is 13 residues. Germline V gene sequence: CDR1 DFQATT, CDR2 SNEGSKA (reference sequence). CDR3 bases: TGCAGTGAAAAGCGGGGGGGCACAGATACGCAGTATTTT. This translates into CSEKRGGTDTQYF.

This clonotype was seen repeatedly, ten times or more. This chain joins TRBV19 and TRBJ1-1, with a possible D match to TRBD1 (5 bases). Trimming cost V 7 bases and J 6 bases, with 18 bases left between them. The germline CDR1 and CDR2 sequences are LNHDA and SQIVND (reference sequence). The CDR3 sequence is 14 residues long. CDR3 protein: CASTHAGVQSEAFF. CDR3 coding DNA: TGTGCCAGTACCCACGCGGGGGTACAGTCTGAAGCTTTCTTT.

This clonotype was recorded a few times. The chain recombines TRBV29-1 with TRBJ2-7, with 9 nucleotides matching TRBD1. Germline CDR1 reads SQVTM; CDR2 reads ANQGSEA. CDR3 length equals 16 residues. The V and J ends lost 1 base and 3 bases, in that order; junction bases with no gene match: 10. The CDR3 DNA reads as TGCAGCGTTGAAGGAGCATGGGGACAGGGTGTCTACGAGCAGTACTTC. It translates to CSVEGAWGQGVYEQYF.

This clonotype was seen ten or more times. This chain connects TRBV6-1 to TRBJ1-2, with D hard to call. The CDR3 covers 13 residues. From germline, CDR1 is MNHNS and CDR2 SASEGT. Trimming removed 2 bases at V and 3 bases at J, with 7 bases between. CDR3 DNA sequence: TGTGCCAGCAGTGAATATAAGGACTATGGCTACACCTTC. Translating it yields CASSEYKDYGYTF.

Here the CDR3 reads CATSRGAGGNSYEQYF. CDR3 coding DNA: TGTGCCACCAGCAGAGGAGCAGGGGGTAATTCCTACGAGCAGTACTTC. This rearrangement joins TRBV15 to TRBJ2-7, with TRBD1 identical over 7 bases. Germline V lookup: CDR1 LNHNV, CDR2 YYDKDF (reference sequence). J gave up 1 base and V 1 base, and 7 bases lay outside the gene matches. The CDR3 runs 16 residues.

This clonotype was counted ten times or more. The chain links TRBV18 to TRBJ2-1; no definite D call. In germline, CDR1 is KGHSH, CDR2 LQKENI. Trimming took 4 bases from V and 5 from J, leaving 9 bases between them. The CDR3 sequence is 13 residues long. CDR3 sequence: CASSLVGDNEQFF. The CDR3 DNA is TGTGCCAGCTCACTCGTTGGGGACAATGAGCAGTTCTTC. Full variable domain (missing parts from reference TRBV18 and TRBJ2-1): NAGVMQNPRHLVRRRGQEARLRCSPMKGHSHVYWYRQLPEEGLKFMVYLQKENIIDESGMPKERFSAEFPKEGPSILRIQQVVRGDSAAYFCASSLVGDNEQFFGPGTRLTVL.

This clonotype showed up many times. The V call is TRBV7-9, the J call TRBJ1-5, with D uncertain. Germline CDR1 is SEHNR and CDR2 is FQNEAQ (reference sequence). Trimming stripped 3 bases from V and 2 bases from J, with 11 bases between. This CDR3 has 15 amino acids. DNA for the CDR3: TGTGCCAGCAGCTTCGGCAGGTTGGGCAATCAGCCCCAGCATTTT. Translated, it gives CASSFGRLGNQPQHF. Filled out from reference TRBV7-9 and TRBJ1-5, the complete variable domain reads DTGVSQNPRHKITKRGQNVTFRCDPISEHNRLYWYRQTLGQGPEFLTYFQNEAQLEKSRLLSDRFSAERPKGSFSTLEIQRTEQGDSAMYLCASSFGRLGNQPQHFGDGTRLSIL.

This clonotype has a count of ten or more. The chain is built from TRBV12-3 or TRBV12-4 and TRBJ2-1; TRBD2 matches at 7 bases. The CDR3 has 15 amino acids. The V segment lost 5 bases and the J segment 6 bases; nucleotides outside the gene matches: 10. Here the CDR3 reads CASSRVGRGINEQFF. CDR3 in DNA: TGTGCCAGCAGTCGGGTTGGGCGGGGGATCAATGAGCAGTTCTTC.

The sample holds a few counts of this clonotype. The J gene is TRBJ1-2, the V gene TRBV29-1; 8 nucleotides match TRBD1. CDR1 is SQVTM and CDR2 is ANQGSEA in the germline V gene. V lost 7 bases, J lost 4 bases, and 8 bases stayed unmatched. The CDR3 has 13 residues. The CDR3 nucleotides read TGCAGCGCCCGCGCCGGACAGGGCTATGGCTACACCTTC. Its translation: CSARAGQGYGYTF. The whole variable domain, remainder taken from reference TRBV29-1 and TRBJ1-2, is SAVISQKPSRDICQRGTSLTIQCQVDSQVTMMFWYRQQPGQSLTLIATANQGSEATYESGFVIDKFPISRPNLTFSTLTVSNMSPEDSSIYLCSARAGQGYGYTFGSGTRLTVV.

This clonotype was seen a few times. The rearrangement links TRBV28 to TRBJ2-3; TRBD1 might be the D (5 bases). Germline CDR1 is MDHEN and CDR2 is SYDVKM. V was cut by 8 bases and J by 0 bases, with 12 bases left in between. This CDR3 is 14 amino acids long. The CDR3 loop reads CASLRGLSTDTQYF. The CDR3 nucleotides read TGTGCCAGCCTAAGGGGCTTGAGCACAGATACGCAGTATTTT.

The chain couples TRBV15 to TRBJ2-1; tentative D call: TRBD2 (5 bases). CDR1 is LNHNV and CDR2 is YYDKDF in the germline V gene (reference sequence). The CDR3 extends over 13 amino acids. Trimming removed 6 bases at V and 2 bases at J, with 8 bases between. CDR3 bases: TGTGCCACCAGGCGCGGGCCCTACAATGAGCAGTTCTTC. It encodes CATRRGPYNEQFF.

The rearrangement joins TRBV12-3 or TRBV12-4 to TRBJ2-7; no clear D. There are 15 residues in the CDR3. The germline V and J ends were trimmed by 6 bases and 5 bases, with 20 bases remaining between them. CDR3: CASSLTLVGVHEQYF. CDR3 bases: TGTGCCAGCAGCCTCACCCTCGTGGGCGTTCACGAGCAGTACTTC.

There are many counts of this clonotype. V is TRBV6-2 or TRBV6-3 and J is TRBJ1-1; D is unclear. Germline CDR1 reads MNHEY; CDR2 reads SVGEGT. Between the trimmed V and J ends, which lost 0 bases and 8 bases, there was a span of 10 bases. The CDR3 extends over 13 amino acids. The CDR3: CASSYSWTAEAFF. As DNA, the CDR3 is TGTGCCAGCAGTTACTCCTGGACGGCAGAAGCTTTCTTT.

The gene calls are TRBV12-3 or TRBV12-4 and TRBJ2-3; tentatively, D is TRBD1 (6 bases). V lost 7 bases and J 4 bases, leaving 15 bases between the germline ends. CDR3 length: 14 amino acids. CDR3 coding DNA: TGTGCCAGCACTACAGGGTCGTGGGCAGATACGCAGTATTTT. Translating it yields CASTTGSWADTQYF.

The CDR3 region is CASRFRDQPQHF. For the CDR3, the DNA is TGTGCCAGCCGATTCAGGGATCAGCCCCAGCATTTT. This chain links TRBV7-9 with TRBJ1-5, with D perhaps matching TRBD1 (5 bases). V was shortened by 8 bases and J by 5 bases, with 10 bases between the two germline ends. The CDR3 is 12 amino acids. Germline CDR1 is SEHNR and CDR2 is FQNEAQ (reference sequence).

This clonotype came up many times. The chain recombines TRBV7-6 with TRBJ2-7; 7 nucleotides line up with TRBD1. Germline V lookup: CDR1 SGHVS, CDR2 FNYEAQ. The ends lost 1 base at V and 4 bases at J; junction bases unmatched: 7. The CDR3 extends over 15 amino acids. CDR3: CASSLEQGSIYEQYF. The DNA for the CDR3 is TGTGCCAGCAGCTTAGAACAGGGGTCCATATACGAGCAGTACTTC.

This chain joins TRBV23-1 and TRBJ2-3; D possibly uses TRBD1 or TRBD2 (5 bases each). TRBV23-1 is treated as an ORF (open reading frame) with a function not yet certain. V was trimmed by 11 bases and J by 2 bases, leaving 14 bases between them. The CDR3 is made up of 13 amino acids. CDR3 sequence reads: CAGVGVPTDTQYF. The CDR3 DNA is TGCGCCGGGGTGGGGGTCCCCACAGATACGCAGTATTTT.

This clonotype was detected ten times or more. The chain recombines TRBV27 with TRBJ1-2; a weak D match, TRBD1 (5 bases). Germline loops: CDR1 MNHEY, CDR2 SMNVEV (reference sequence). This CDR3 comprises 15 residues. Trimming cost V 5 bases and J 4 bases, with 17 bases left between them. CDR3 DNA sequence: TGTGCCAGCAGTCCCGGTTCTGGGGGATTCTATGGCTACACCTTC. Its protein is CASSPGSGGFYGYTF.